This T cell receptor beta chain derives from a study of tumor-infiltrating lymphocytes in localized non-small cell lung cancer. Background on the study: Tumor tissue and non-adjacent uninvolved lung came from each patient.

J lost 7 bases, V lost 1 base, and 5 bases had no gene match. Germline V gene sequence: CDR1 SGHRS, CDR2 YFSETQ. The CDR3 loop spans 15 amino acids. This clone has a handful of counts. Method: immunoSEQ multiplex PCR; TCRdb's copy keeps in-frame clones and lacks some. Of about 6,600 clones listed, around two thirds are singletons. The specimen was lung tumor tissue. The chain links TRBV5-1 to TRBJ2-1, with 10 nucleotides matching TRBD1. The TCR was taken from a human donor with non-small cell lung cancer. CDR3 sequence reads: CASSLKTGGLNEQFF. CDR3 coding DNA: TGCGCCAGCAGCTTGAAGACAGGGGGCCTGAATGAGCAGTTCTTC.